This is a list of T cell receptor beta chains from one sample in a study of blood T cells in healthy people across ages. TCRdb analysed the 5' RACE reads with MiXCR anew, one entry per CDR3 protein. The table has around 1,700,000 distinct CDR3 sequences, approximately 28% seen once. The sample consisted of blood. These receptors came from a woman under 40 in good health. Both conserved end residues are part of each CDR3. A D gene is named only where the DNA matches it firmly. The size of a clone is reported for some rows only, either as once, few or many, or as a class for expanded clones.

TRBJ2-4 | - | TRBV7-2 | - | CASSSRQSNIQYF | TGTGCCAGCAGCTCTAGACAGTCAAACATTCAGTACTTC
TRBJ1-1 | - | TRBV11-2 | - | CASSLGGSQAFF | TGTGCCAGCAGCTTAGGAGGGTCGCAAGCTTTCTTT
TRBJ2-3 | few | TRBV29-1 | - | CSVQVSGSTDTQYF | TGCAGCGTTCAGGTCAGCGGAAGCACAGATACGCAGTATTTT
TRBJ2-2 | once | TRBV6-1 | - | CASSVRGVTGELFF | TGTGCCAGCAGTGTACGGGGTGTGACCGGGGAGCTGTTTTTT
TRBJ2-1 | few | TRBV29-1 | - | CSVETRGSYNEQFF | TGCAGCGTTGAAACGCGGGGTTCCTACAATGAGCAGTTCTTC
TRBJ2-3 | few | TRBV6-1 | - | CACEEGRGMTTQYF | TGTGCCTGCGAGGAGGGGCGAGGTATGACTACGCAGTATTTT
TRBJ2-1 | - | TRBV20-1 | TRBD2 | CIAPSGSEYNEQFF | TGCATTGCTCCGAGCGGGAGTGAATACAATGAGCAGTTCTTC
TRBJ2-7 | - | TRBV6-1 | TRBD1 | CASSRDRGSFEQYF | TGTGCCAGCAGTCGGGACAGGGGATCGTTCGAGCAGTACTTC
TRBJ2-5 | few | TRBV10-2 | TRBD2 | CASSEWTSGNQETQYF | TGCGCCAGCAGTGAGTGGACTAGCGGGAACCAAGAGACCCAGTACTTC
TRBJ2-1 | - | TRBV12-3/TRBV12-4 | TRBD2 | CASREREGNEQFF | TGTGCCAGCAGGGAGCGGGAGGGGAATGAGCAGTTCTTC
TRBJ2-1 | - | TRBV6-6 | - | CASSYNRESEQFF | TGTGCCAGCAGTTACAACCGGGAGAGTGAGCAGTTCTTC
TRBJ2-5 | few | TRBV5-5 | TRBD1 | CASTLPDRVETQYF | TGTGCCAGCACCCTACCGGACAGGGTCGAGACCCAGTACTTC
TRBJ1-5 | - | TRBV25-1 | - | CASGTGSQPQHF | TGTGCCAGCGGTACCGGGAGTCAGCCCCAGCATTTT
TRBJ1-1 | few | TRBV21-1 | - | CASSKVKGENTEAFF | TGTGCCAGCAGCAAAGTGAAAGGGGAAAACACTGAAGCTTTCTTT
TRBJ2-3 | few | TRBV7-2 | TRBD2 | CASSLGSGPLTDTQYF | TGTGCCAGCAGCTTAGGTAGCGGGCCCCTCACAGATACGCAGTATTTT
TRBJ2-5 | few | TRBV24-1 | - | CATPGRETQYF | TGTGCCACCCCCGGGCGAGAGACCCAGTACTTC
TRBJ1-2 | - | TRBV11-2 | - | CASSLSVMWGYTF | TGTGCCAGCAGCTTATCTGTAATGTGGGGCTACACCTTC
TRBJ1-5 | many | TRBV9 | - | CASSVASGSNQPQHF | TGTGCCAGCAGCGTAGCTTCGGGGTCGAATCAGCCCCAGCATTTT
TRBJ1-2 | few | TRBV14 | TRBD1 | CASRRQGAQGYTF | TGTGCCAGCAGACGTCAGGGGGCGCAGGGCTACACCTTC
TRBJ1-4 | few | TRBV6-6 | TRBD1 | CASSRQGGDEELFF | TGTGCCAGCAGTAGACAGGGTGGGGACGAAGAACTGTTTTTT
TRBJ1-2 | - | TRBV7-9 | - | CASSPAVGAYGYTF | TGTGCCAGCAGCCCGGCTGTTGGGGCATATGGCTACACCTTC
TRBJ2-2 | few | TRBV2 | TRBD1 | CASRGTGGNTGELFF | TGTGCCAGCCGGGGGACAGGGGGCAACACCGGGGAGCTGTTTTTT
TRBJ2-7 | - | TRBV5-1 | TRBD1 | CASSLAAGQVAYEQYF | TGCGCCAGCAGCTTGGCGGCGGGACAGGTAGCCTACGAGCAGTACTTC
TRBJ1-6 | - | TRBV6-1 | TRBD1 | CASRDRDRASPLHF | TGTGCCAGCAGAGACCGGGACAGGGCTTCACCCCTCCACTTT
TRBJ2-5 | - | TRBV5-1 | TRBD2 | CASSPYAGGLETQYF | TGCGCCAGCAGCCCATACGCGGGAGGGCTAGAGACCCAGTACTTC
TRBJ2-5 | few | TRBV5-1 | - | CASSSSGVWETQYF | TGCGCCAGCAGCTCTTCGGGGGTTTGGGAGACCCAGTACTTC
TRBJ2-4 | - | TRBV2 | - | CATLPTDTQYF | TGTGCCACCCTCCCCACAGATACGCAGTACTTC
TRBJ1-5 | few | TRBV19 | - | CASSPRRNQPQHF | TGTGCCAGTAGTCCTCGTCGCAATCAGCCCCAGCATTTT
TRBJ2-1 | - | TRBV28 | - | CASLSRRSYNEQFF | TGTGCCAGCCTTTCCAGGCGCTCCTACAATGAGCAGTTCTTC
TRBJ2-1 | few | TRBV5-1 | - | CASSVGYGAAYNEQFF | TGCGCCAGCAGCGTGGGGTACGGGGCGGCCTACAATGAGCAGTTCTTC
TRBJ2-1 | few | TRBV9 | - | CASSGRLYNEQFF | TGTGCCAGCAGCGGCCGCCTCTACAATGAGCAGTTCTTC
TRBJ2-6 | - | TRBV2 | - | CASSEAYSGANVLTF | TGTGCCAGCAGTGAGGCTTACTCTGGGGCCAACGTCCTGACTTTC
TRBJ2-1 | many | TRBV6-4 | TRBD2 | CASSAYGGISYNEQFF | TGTGCCAGCAGTGCCTACGGGGGGATATCCTACAATGAGCAGTTCTTC
TRBJ2-3 | - | TRBV20-1 | TRBD2 | CSAKSGTSGTDTQYF | TGCAGTGCTAAGTCCGGGACTAGCGGCACAGATACGCAGTATTTT
TRBJ2-3 | few | TRBV7-6 | TRBD2 | CASSLGVKAGVTDTQYF | TGTGCCAGCAGCTTAGGGGTTAAGGCGGGAGTTACAGATACGCAGTATTTT
TRBJ1-1 | few | TRBV27 | - | CASSWGGMTNTEAFF | TGTGCCAGCAGTTGGGGGGGAATGACTAACACTGAAGCTTTCTTT
TRBJ2-1 | few | TRBV29-1 | - | CSVESTGATNEQFF | TGCAGCGTTGAGAGTACGGGGGCAACGAATGAGCAGTTCTTC
TRBJ2-1 | few | TRBV30 | TRBD2 | CAWSGEGYNEQFF | TGTGCCTGGAGTGGGGAGGGCTACAATGAGCAGTTCTTC
TRBJ1-2 | - | TRBV28 | - | CASSPRLDALVGGYTF | TGTGCCAGCAGCCCAAGGTTAGACGCACTAGTAGGGGGCTACACCTTC
TRBJ2-3 | - | TRBV9 | - | CDSSVMSTDTQYF | TGTGACAGCAGCGTAATGAGCACAGATACGCAGTATTTT
TRBJ1-2 | few | TRBV12-3/TRBV12-4 | - | CASSLRGREGYTF | TGTGCCAGCAGTTTGAGGGGCCGGGAGGGCTACACCTTC
TRBJ1-2 | many | TRBV7-9 | - | CASSFSGYEDGYTF | TGTGCCAGCAGCTTCTCGGGGTATGAGGATGGCTACACCTTC
TRBJ2-1 | many | TRBV7-9 | - | CASSLGGGERVYNEQFF | TGTGCCAGCAGCTTAGGAGGAGGTGAGCGAGTCTACAATGAGCAGTTCTTC
TRBJ1-5 | few | TRBV6-5 | TRBD1 | CASAADRGSNQPQHF | TGTGCCAGCGCCGCGGACAGGGGAAGCAATCAGCCCCAGCATTTT
TRBJ2-7 | many | TRBV7-2 | - | CASSFGGVLVYEQYF | TGTGCCAGCAGCTTCGGGGGAGTTCTAGTTTACGAGCAGTACTTC
TRBJ1-1 | - | TRBV12-3/TRBV12-4 | - | CASNSLLGPYTEAFF | TGTGCCAGCAATTCCCTACTAGGACCCTACACTGAAGCTTTCTTT
TRBJ2-5 | - | TRBV7-6 | - | CASSIVPTRTETQYF | TGTGCCAGCAGTATAGTGCCCACTAGGACAGAGACCCAGTACTTC
TRBJ2-2 | - | TRBV6-6 | TRBD1 | CASSFSTGESGELFF | TGTGCCAGCAGTTTTTCGACAGGGGAATCCGGGGAGCTGTTTTTT
TRBJ2-7 | - | TRBV6-5 | TRBD1 | CASRIDRAPGSYEQYF | TGTGCCAGCAGAATCGACAGGGCACCCGGCTCCTACGAGCAGTACTTC
TRBJ2-3 | few | TRBV30 | - | CAWSTPAGRTDTQYF | TGTGCCTGGAGTACGCCGGCCGGGCGCACAGATACGCAGTATTTT
TRBJ2-7 | many | TRBV7-2 | TRBD1 | CASRSGTGLNEQYF | TGTGCCAGCAGGAGCGGGACAGGGCTCAACGAGCAGTACTTC
TRBJ2-4 | - | TRBV20-1 | TRBD2 | CSAERGDDIQYF | TGCAGTGCTGAGCGGGGGGATGACATTCAGTACTTC
TRBJ2-4 | - | TRBV29-1 | - | CSVDRGGIQYF | TGCAGCGTTGACAGGGGGGGCATTCAGTACTTC
TRBJ2-5 | - | TRBV3-1 | - | CASKVLGSEAQYF | TGTGCCAGCAAAGTCTTAGGGTCGGAGGCCCAGTACTTC